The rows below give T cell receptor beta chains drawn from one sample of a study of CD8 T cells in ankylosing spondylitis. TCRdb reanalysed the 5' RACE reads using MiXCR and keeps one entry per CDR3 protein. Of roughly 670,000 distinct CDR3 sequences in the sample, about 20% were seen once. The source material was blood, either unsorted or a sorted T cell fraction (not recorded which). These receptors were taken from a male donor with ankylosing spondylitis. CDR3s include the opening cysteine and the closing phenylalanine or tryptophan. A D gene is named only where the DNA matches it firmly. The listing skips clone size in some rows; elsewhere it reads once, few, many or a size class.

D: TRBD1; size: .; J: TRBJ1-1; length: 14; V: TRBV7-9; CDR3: CASSLDRGALEAFF; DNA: TGTGCCAGCAGCTTAGACAGGGGGGCCCTTGAAGCTTTCTTT
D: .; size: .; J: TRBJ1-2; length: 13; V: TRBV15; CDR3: CATSSGLNYGYTF; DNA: TGTGCCACCAGCAGCGGACTCAACTATGGCTACACCTTC
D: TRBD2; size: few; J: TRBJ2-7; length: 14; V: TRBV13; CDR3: CASSFAGGDYEQYF; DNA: TGTGCCAGCAGCTTTGCCGGGGGGGACTACGAGCAGTACTTC
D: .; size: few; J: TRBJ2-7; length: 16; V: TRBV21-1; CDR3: CASSNPGTGIAYEQYF; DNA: TGTGCCAGCAGCAACCCCGGGACAGGGATTGCCTACGAGCAGTACTTC
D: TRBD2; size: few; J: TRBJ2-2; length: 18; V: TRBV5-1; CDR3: CASSRRVAGGPNTGELFF; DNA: TGCGCCAGCAGCCGGAGAGTAGCGGGGGGACCGAACACCGGGGAGCTGTTTTTT
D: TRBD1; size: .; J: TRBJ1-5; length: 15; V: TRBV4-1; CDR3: CASSQEGQGYQPQHF; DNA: TGCGCCAGCAGCCAAGAGGGACAGGGGTATCAGCCCCAGCATTTT
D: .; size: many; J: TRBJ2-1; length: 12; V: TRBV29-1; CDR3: CSVVWVLNEQFF; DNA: TGCAGCGTTGTGTGGGTCCTCAATGAGCAGTTCTTC
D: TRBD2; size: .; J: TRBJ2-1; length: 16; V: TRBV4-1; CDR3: CASSQPTSGGADEQFF; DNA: TGCGCCAGCAGCCAACCGACTAGCGGGGGGGCGGATGAGCAGTTCTTC
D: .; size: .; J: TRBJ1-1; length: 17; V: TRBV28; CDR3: CASSPQLDGVKNTEAFF; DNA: TGTGCCAGCAGTCCCCAACTAGACGGAGTCAAGAACACTGAAGCTTTCTTT
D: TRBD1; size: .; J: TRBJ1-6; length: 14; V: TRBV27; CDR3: CASGDRGFYSPLHF; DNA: TGTGCCAGTGGGGACAGGGGATTTTATTCACCCCTCCACTTT